Listed below are T cell receptor beta chains from one sample, sequenced in a study of shared clonotypes between healthy human individuals. Data came from immunoSEQ multiplex PCR; TCRdb stores just in-frame clones and leaves some out. The repertoire holds roughly 770,000 clones, with approximately 97% as singletons. Sequenced: naive CD8+ T cells sorted from blood. The receptors come from a man younger than 45 in good health. Each CDR3 is given with its conserved first and last residue. Fields, in order: V gene, CDR3 protein.

V gene: TRBV5-1
CDR3 protein: CASSSRGGWGHEQFF

V gene: TRBV7-7
CDR3 protein: CASSLHLAGGPNEQFF

V gene: TRBV6-5
CDR3 protein: CASSYSSETQYF

V gene: TRBV11-2
CDR3 protein: CASSSRGGSNQPQHF

V gene: TRBV6-1
CDR3 protein: CASSGTDSGAYEQYF

V gene: TRBV7-6
CDR3 protein: CASSSKDTEAFF

V gene: TRBV18
CDR3 protein: CASSQRTSPKPSSYNEQFF

V gene: TRBV29-1
CDR3 protein: CSVGLAGHGDTQYF

V gene: TRBV6-1
CDR3 protein: CASIGRGHGETQYF

V gene: TRBV6-5
CDR3 protein: CASSPPGTGNGELFF

V gene: TRBV30
CDR3 protein: CAWESSTAYNEQFF

V gene: TRBV19
CDR3 protein: CASSSQTGPYEQYF

V gene: TRBV19
CDR3 protein: CASSIFLGETQYF

V gene: TRBV29-1
CDR3 protein: CSSLVESGSREQYF

V gene: TRBV27
CDR3 protein: CASSFVNEQFF

V gene: TRBV27
CDR3 protein: CASSSGIADTQYF

V gene: TRBV6-1
CDR3 protein: CASSEGMEFDEQYF

V gene: TRBV7-6
CDR3 protein: CASSLALQGYEQYF

V gene: TRBV5-1
CDR3 protein: CASSPVWDISGANVLTF

V gene: TRBV4-1
CDR3 protein: CASSHGLAGVGGDEQFF

V gene: TRBV29-1
CDR3 protein: CSVEDRMGLTF

V gene: TRBV9
CDR3 protein: CASSGNEQFF

V gene: TRBV6-6
CDR3 protein: CASGGSYNEQFF

V gene: TRBV6-5
CDR3 protein: CASDSGQGYNEQFF

V gene: TRBV4-3
CDR3 protein: CASSSRLVGSETQYF

V gene: TRBV28
CDR3 protein: CASSHDRDLSNQPQHF

V gene: TRBV10-2
CDR3 protein: CASSEMYEQYF

V gene: TRBV27
CDR3 protein: CASSWASGSSYEQYF

V gene: TRBV7-9
CDR3 protein: CASSSIPASYEQYF

V gene: TRBV15
CDR3 protein: CATSRDHRGRNEQYF

V gene: TRBV7-9
CDR3 protein: CAGTGATDYGYTF

V gene: TRBV27
CDR3 protein: CASSPGDQGPYNEQFF

V gene: TRBV7-9
CDR3 protein: CASSLMGNGYTF

V gene: TRBV2
CDR3 protein: CASSHRQDKSNTGELFF

V gene: TRBV14
CDR3 protein: CASSQREGGTDTQYF

V gene: TRBV4-1
CDR3 protein: CASSLAGPGNEQFF

V gene: TRBV4-1
CDR3 protein: CASSQGPDTVGTGELFF

V gene: TRBV4-3
CDR3 protein: CASSLTGSNQPQHF

V gene: TRBV19
CDR3 protein: CASSIRRGNEQYF

V gene: TRBV7-6
CDR3 protein: CASSTNPSFEQYF